This TCR beta chain was recorded in a study of blood T cell repertoires in COVID-19. This clone occurred a few times. The CDR3 runs to 16 residues. Germline V CDR1 and CDR2: SGHDT, YYEEEE. V lost 0 bases, J lost 1 base, and 11 bases lay in between. Authors' methods: From reference gene primer amplification, estimates of nucleated cell counts were derived. Clones were read by immunoSEQ multiplex PCR, and TCRdb kept only the in-frame ones, dropping some. D and trimming come from the DNA, and the V and J calls and clone size come from that table. Of more than 150,000 clones listed, approximately 84% are singletons.

The receptor comes from an elderly woman with acute or convalescent COVID-19. The specimen was peripheral blood. The chain has TRBV5-6 and TRBJ1-5; D unclear. The CDR3, as DNA: TGTGCCAGCAGCTTGGGGGCCGACATAAGCAATCAGCCCCAGCATTTT. The encoded protein is CASSLGADISNQPQHF.